This is a list of T cell receptor beta chains from one sample in a study of regulatory T cells in long-lasting Graves disease. MiXCR, applied by TCRdb to the multiplex PCR reads, yields one record per CDR3 protein. This sample carries 400,000 to 500,000 distinct CDR3 sequences, about a sixth of them seen once, and the ten largest clones take about a quarter. The same sample was also studied in work on T cells in Graves' hyperthyroidism and ophthalmopathy.

The sequenced sample was peripheral blood mononuclear cells (PBMCs), obtained at new diagnosis, from a patient treated with antithyroid drugs. All receptors come from a woman aged 18-29 years with Graves disease. CDR3s include the opening cysteine and the closing phenylalanine or tryptophan. Fields, in order: J gene, D gene, clone size, V gene, CDR3 DNA, CDR3 protein. The D gene is left open where the match is weak. Expanded clones get a size class; other rows say once, few or many, or leave the size out.

J: TRBJ2-7; D: NA; size: many; V: TRBV28; DNA: TGTGCCAGCAGAGACAGGTTTCAGTACGAGCAGTACTTC; CDR3: CASRDRFQYEQYF
J: TRBJ2-5; D: NA; size: many; V: TRBV11-2; DNA: TGTGCCAGCAGCTTGGGCTCCGGGACGGAGCAAGAGACCCAGTACTTC; CDR3: CASSLGSGTEQETQYF
J: TRBJ2-4; D: TRBD2; size: many; V: TRBV7-2; DNA: TGTGCCAGCAGCCTAGGGACTAGTGGGTCCATTCAGTACTTC; CDR3: CASSLGTSGSIQYF
J: TRBJ2-7; D: TRBD2; size: few; V: TRBV5-4; DNA: TGTGCCAGCAGCTTGAGTTGGGCTAGCGGGAGAGACTACGAGCAGTACTTC; CDR3: CASSLSWASGRDYEQYF
J: TRBJ2-7; D: NA; size: few; V: TRBV30; DNA: TGTGCCTGGAGTGTAGGGAGTCTTAGTTGGGAGCAGTACTTC; CDR3: CAWSVGSLSWEQYF
J: TRBJ2-3; D: NA; size: few; V: TRBV6-4; DNA: TGTGCCAGCAGTGACCAGCAGGGACCGACAGATACGCAGTATTTT; CDR3: CASSDQQGPTDTQYF
J: TRBJ2-1; D: NA; size: few; V: TRBV20-1; DNA: TGCAGTGCGAAGGGCCACAATGAGCAGTTCTTC; CDR3: CSAKGHNEQFF
J: TRBJ2-5; D: NA; size: NA; V: TRBV12-5; DNA: TGTGCTAGTGCCGAGGGGGGGCCGGGGCAAGAGACCCAGTACTTC; CDR3: CASAEGGPGQETQYF
J: TRBJ1-4; D: NA; size: few; V: TRBV7-8; DNA: TGTGCCAGCAGCTTAGGGGTATCTAATGAAAAACTGTTTTTT; CDR3: CASSLGVSNEKLFF
J: TRBJ2-6; D: TRBD1; size: NA; V: TRBV12-3/TRBV12-4; DNA: TGTGCCAGCAGCACAGGGACAGGGGCCGGGGCCAACGTCCTGACTTTC; CDR3: CASSTGTGAGANVLTF
J: TRBJ2-3; D: TRBD2; size: NA; V: TRBV7-9; DNA: TGTGCCAGCAGCTTAGTCCTCGGGGGAGGGCCCGGGGGCACAGATACGCAGTATTTT; CDR3: CASSLVLGGGPGGTDTQYF
J: TRBJ2-5; D: NA; size: many; V: TRBV20-1; DNA: TGCAGTGCTAGAGATACGTGGAGAGAGACCCAGTACTTC; CDR3: CSARDTWRETQYF
J: TRBJ2-1; D: TRBD2; size: NA; V: TRBV6-2/TRBV6-3; DNA: TGTGCCAGCAGTACGCTAGCGGGAGGCAGCAATGAGCAGTTCTTC; CDR3: CASSTLAGGSNEQFF
J: TRBJ2-1; D: TRBD2; size: few; V: TRBV5-1; DNA: TGCGCCAGCAGCTTGGTTAGTAGCGGGGGCTCCTACAATGAGCAGTTCTTC; CDR3: CASSLVSSGGSYNEQFF
J: TRBJ2-7; D: NA; size: many; V: TRBV20-1; DNA: TGCAGTGCTGCCAGCTCCTACGAGCAGTACTTC; CDR3: CSAASSYEQYF
J: TRBJ1-2; D: NA; size: few; V: TRBV4-1; DNA: TGCGCCAGCAGCCAAGGATCGGACAGATCTAACTATGGCTACACCTTC; CDR3: CASSQGSDRSNYGYTF
J: TRBJ2-3; D: TRBD1; size: NA; V: TRBV27; DNA: TGTGCCAGCAGAGGTCAGGGGGCGGGGAGCACAGATACGCAGTATTTT; CDR3: CASRGQGAGSTDTQYF
J: TRBJ2-1; D: TRBD1; size: many; V: TRBV27; DNA: TGTGCCAGCACCTTCCGGGCACCGGGACAGCCTTACAATGAGCAGTTCTTC; CDR3: CASTFRAPGQPYNEQFF
J: TRBJ2-7; D: NA; size: few; V: TRBV5-1; DNA: TGCGCCAGCAGCTTGATGGGGCTTACGTACTTC; CDR3: CASSLMGLTYF
J: TRBJ2-2; D: NA; size: NA; V: TRBV5-1; DNA: TGCGCCAGCAGCAGACTGACAGGAGTCAACACCGGGGAGCTGTTTTTT; CDR3: CASSRLTGVNTGELFF
J: TRBJ2-7; D: TRBD2; size: NA; V: TRBV18; DNA: TGTGCCAGCTCACCAAGGGGTAATCCCGGACTAGCAGGCTCCTACGAGCAGTACTTC; CDR3: CASSPRGNPGLAGSYEQYF
J: TRBJ2-7; D: NA; size: NA; V: TRBV6-5; DNA: TGTGCCAGCAGTTACGGGGCAGGGCCATCCTACGAGCAGTACTTC; CDR3: CASSYGAGPSYEQYF
J: TRBJ2-7; D: NA; size: few; V: TRBV30; DNA: TGTGCCGGAATAACGACGTCAAGGTACGAGCAGTACTTC; CDR3: CAGITTSRYEQYF
J: TRBJ2-1; D: NA; size: many; V: TRBV2; DNA: TGTGCCAGCAGTGAAGCACTAGCAGCCTACAATGAGCAGTTCTTC; CDR3: CASSEALAAYNEQFF
J: TRBJ1-1; D: NA; size: NA; V: TRBV10-2; DNA: TGCGCCAGCAGTGAGGGGCCCGCAGGTCGGACTGAAGCTTTCTTT; CDR3: CASSEGPAGRTEAFF
J: TRBJ2-2; D: NA; size: many; V: TRBV6-1; DNA: TGTGCCAGCAGTGTTAGAATCCAGGGGTACGGGGAGCTGTTTTTT; CDR3: CASSVRIQGYGELFF
J: TRBJ2-3; D: TRBD1; size: many; V: TRBV28; DNA: TGTGCCAGCAGTCTACACCGGACAGGGACCAGCACAGATACGCAGTATTTT; CDR3: CASSLHRTGTSTDTQYF
J: TRBJ2-3; D: TRBD2; size: many; V: TRBV11-2; DNA: TGTGCCAGCAGCTTAGGCACAATAGCGGGAAGACGTCCAGATACGCAGTATTTT; CDR3: CASSLGTIAGRRPDTQYF
J: TRBJ2-6; D: TRBD1; size: few; V: TRBV7-2; DNA: TGTGCCAGCAGCTTAGCGGTTGGCAGGGGGTCTGGGGCCAACGTCCTGACTTTC; CDR3: CASSLAVGRGSGANVLTF
J: TRBJ1-4; D: TRBD1; size: many; V: TRBV2; DNA: TGTGCCAGCAGTGAAGAGGGGGCCGGTGAAAAACTGTTTTTT; CDR3: CASSEEGAGEKLFF
J: TRBJ2-7; D: TRBD1; size: NA; V: TRBV6-1; DNA: TGTGCCAGCAGTCGCGAAATTACAGGGGCCGAGCAGTACTTC; CDR3: CASSREITGAEQYF
J: TRBJ2-7; D: NA; size: NA; V: TRBV9; DNA: TGTGCCGGCAGCCCCAGGACTGAATCCTACGAGCAGTACTTC; CDR3: CAGSPRTESYEQYF
J: TRBJ2-5; D: NA; size: NA; V: TRBV20-1; DNA: TGCAGTGCTAGAGATCAGTGGGAGACCCAGTACTTC; CDR3: CSARDQWETQYF
J: TRBJ2-1; D: NA; size: NA; V: TRBV10-1; DNA: TGCGCCAGCAGTGAGTTTGCGTCACCCCGGCAGTTCTTC; CDR3: CASSEFASPRQFF
J: TRBJ2-4; D: NA; size: many; V: TRBV7-2; DNA: TGTGCCAGCAGCTTAGACAGCACATTAGTCAAAAACATTCAGTACTTC; CDR3: CASSLDSTLVKNIQYF
J: TRBJ2-7; D: TRBD2; size: many; V: TRBV6-1; DNA: TGTGCCAGCCGAGGACGGGAGGGCCTCGAGCAGTACTTC; CDR3: CASRGREGLEQYF
J: TRBJ2-1; D: NA; size: NA; V: TRBV29-1; DNA: TGCAGCGTTCAGAGGACCGGAGGGGGGAGGTACAATGAGCAGTTCTTC; CDR3: CSVQRTGGGRYNEQFF